This record covers a single TCR beta chain. Antigen specificity is unknown. These data belong to a study of T-cell memory formation after mild COVID-19. Study overall: TCR clusters largely stayed donor specific.

Regarding the study as a whole: Unconfirmed was the SARS-CoV-2 specificity of second-wave clones that peaked on day 37.

The CDR3 sequence is 15 residues long. The germline CDR1 and CDR2 sequences are SEHNR and FQNEAQ (reference sequence). Between the trimmed V and J ends, which lost 0 bases and 1 base, there was a span of 9 bases. The authors produced TCR alpha and TCR beta cDNA libraries with sample barcodes and UMIs by 5'RACE using constant-segment primers. A single record per CDR3 protein comes from TCRdb applying MiXCR to the 5' RACE reads. This sample carries 410,000 or so distinct CDR3 sequences, around 22% of them seen once, and the ten largest clones take around 13%. This chain joins TRBV7-9 and TRBJ1-1, with D perhaps TRBD1 (6 bases). This clonotype originated in an adult woman who had mild COVID-19 (a few samples of this study predate the infection). Cell type and time point are not known. Sequencing was done on a sample of PBMCs or a T cell subset sorted from them (not recorded which). The CDR3 nucleotides are TGTGCCAGCAGCTTAGCCCCGACAGGGAACACTGAAGCTTTCTTT. Translating gives CASSLAPTGNTEAFF.